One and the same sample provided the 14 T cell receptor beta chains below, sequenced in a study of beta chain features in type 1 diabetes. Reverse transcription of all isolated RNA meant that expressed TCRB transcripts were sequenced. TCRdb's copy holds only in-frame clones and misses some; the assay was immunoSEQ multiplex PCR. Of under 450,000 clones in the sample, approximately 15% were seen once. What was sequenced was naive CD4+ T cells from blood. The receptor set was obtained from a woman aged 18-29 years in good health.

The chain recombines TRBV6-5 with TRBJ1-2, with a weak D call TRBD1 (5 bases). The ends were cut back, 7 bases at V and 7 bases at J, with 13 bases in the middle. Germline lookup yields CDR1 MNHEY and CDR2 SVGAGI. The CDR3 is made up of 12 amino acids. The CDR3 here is CASTSGLSGYTF. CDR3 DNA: TGTGCCAGCACCTCAGGGTTATCTGGCTACACCTTC.

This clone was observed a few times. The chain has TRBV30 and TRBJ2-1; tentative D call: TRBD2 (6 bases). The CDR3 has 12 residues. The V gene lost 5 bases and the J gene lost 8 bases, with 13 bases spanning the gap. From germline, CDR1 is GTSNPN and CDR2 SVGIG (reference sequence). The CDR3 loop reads CAWAARRDEQFF. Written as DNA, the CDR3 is TGTGCCTGGGCGGCCCGGAGGGATGAGCAGTTCTTC.

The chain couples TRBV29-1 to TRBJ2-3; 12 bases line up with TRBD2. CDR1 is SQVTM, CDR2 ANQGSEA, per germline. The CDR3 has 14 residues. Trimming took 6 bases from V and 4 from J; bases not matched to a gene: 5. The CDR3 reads CSVLAGGPPDTQYF. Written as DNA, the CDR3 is TGCAGCGTCCTAGCGGGAGGGCCGCCAGATACGCAGTATTTT.

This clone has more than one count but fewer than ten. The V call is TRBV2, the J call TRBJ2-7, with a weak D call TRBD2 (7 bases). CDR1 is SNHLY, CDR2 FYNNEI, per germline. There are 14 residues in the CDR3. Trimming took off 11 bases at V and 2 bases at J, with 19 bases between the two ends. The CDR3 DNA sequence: TGTGCCGGCCACCTGGGGGGGCGCCCCTACGAGCAGTACTTC. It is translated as CAGHLGGRPYEQYF.

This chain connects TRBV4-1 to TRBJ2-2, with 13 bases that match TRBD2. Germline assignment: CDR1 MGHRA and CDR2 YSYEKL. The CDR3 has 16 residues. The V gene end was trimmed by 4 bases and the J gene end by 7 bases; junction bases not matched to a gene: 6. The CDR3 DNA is TGCGCCAGCAGCCCACTAGCGGGAGGGCCGAACGGGGAGCTGTTTTTT. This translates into CASSPLAGGPNGELFF.

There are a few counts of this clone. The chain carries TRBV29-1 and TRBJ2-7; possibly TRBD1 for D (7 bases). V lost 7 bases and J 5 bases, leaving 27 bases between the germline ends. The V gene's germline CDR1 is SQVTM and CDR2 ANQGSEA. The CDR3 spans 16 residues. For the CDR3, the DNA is TGCAGCGGAGGACGGGACAGAGCGGCCGGGGGTCACGAGCAGTACTTC. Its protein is CSGGRDRAAGGHEQYF.

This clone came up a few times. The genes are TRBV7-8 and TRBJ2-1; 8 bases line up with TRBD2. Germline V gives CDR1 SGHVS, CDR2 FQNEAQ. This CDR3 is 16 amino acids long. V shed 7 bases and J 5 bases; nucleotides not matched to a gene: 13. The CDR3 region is CASTQRANGRDNEQFF. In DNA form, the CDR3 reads TGTGCCAGCACCCAGAGGGCGAACGGGAGGGACAATGAGCAGTTCTTC.

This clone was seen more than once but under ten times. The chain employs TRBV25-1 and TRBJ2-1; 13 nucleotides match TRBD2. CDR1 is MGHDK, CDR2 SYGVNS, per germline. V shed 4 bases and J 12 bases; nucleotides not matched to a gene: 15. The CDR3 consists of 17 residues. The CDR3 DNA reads TGTGCCAGCAGTGGCTCTGGAGGGACTAGCGGGATGACGGGGCAGTTCTTC. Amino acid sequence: CASSGSGGTSGMTGQFF.

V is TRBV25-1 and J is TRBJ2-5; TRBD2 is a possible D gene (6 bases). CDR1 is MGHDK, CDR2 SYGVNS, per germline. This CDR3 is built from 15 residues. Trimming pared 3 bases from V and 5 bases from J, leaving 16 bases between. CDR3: CASSEGTGGWETQYF. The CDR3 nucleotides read TGTGCCAGCAGTGAGGGAACAGGAGGGTGGGAGACCCAGTACTTC. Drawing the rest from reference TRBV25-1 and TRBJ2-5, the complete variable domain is EADIYQTPRYLVIGTGKKITLECSQTMGHDKMYWYQQDPGMELHLIHYSYGVNSTEKGDLSSESTVSRIRTEHFPLTLESARPSHTSQYLCASSEGTGGWETQYFGPGTRLLVL.

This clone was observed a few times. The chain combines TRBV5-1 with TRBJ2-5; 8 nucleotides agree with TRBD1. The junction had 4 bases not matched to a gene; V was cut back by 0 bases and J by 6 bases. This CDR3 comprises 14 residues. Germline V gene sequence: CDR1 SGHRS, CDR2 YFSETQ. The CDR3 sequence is CASSLAGGTQTQYF. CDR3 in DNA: TGCGCCAGCAGCTTGGCAGGGGGCACCCAGACCCAGTACTTC.

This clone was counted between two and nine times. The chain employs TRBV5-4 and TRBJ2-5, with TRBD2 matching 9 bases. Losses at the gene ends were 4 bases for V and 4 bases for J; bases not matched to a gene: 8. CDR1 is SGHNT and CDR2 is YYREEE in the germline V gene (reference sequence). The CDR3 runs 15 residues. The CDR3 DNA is TGTGCCAGCAGCCCTCCTAGCGGGATGGCAGAGACCCAGTACTTC. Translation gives CASSPPSGMAETQYF.

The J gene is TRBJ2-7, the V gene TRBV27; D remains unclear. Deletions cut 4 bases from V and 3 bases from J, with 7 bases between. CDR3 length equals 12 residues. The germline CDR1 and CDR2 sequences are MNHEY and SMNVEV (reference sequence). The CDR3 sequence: CASSSHYYEQYF. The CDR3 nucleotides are TGTGCCAGCAGTTCCCACTACTACGAGCAGTACTTC.

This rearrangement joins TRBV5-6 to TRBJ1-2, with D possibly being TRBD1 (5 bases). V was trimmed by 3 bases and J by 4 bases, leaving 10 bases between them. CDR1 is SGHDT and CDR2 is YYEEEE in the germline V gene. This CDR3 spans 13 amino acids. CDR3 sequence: CASSWAQGYGYTF. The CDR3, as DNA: TGTGCCAGCAGCTGGGCCCAGGGCTATGGCTACACCTTC.

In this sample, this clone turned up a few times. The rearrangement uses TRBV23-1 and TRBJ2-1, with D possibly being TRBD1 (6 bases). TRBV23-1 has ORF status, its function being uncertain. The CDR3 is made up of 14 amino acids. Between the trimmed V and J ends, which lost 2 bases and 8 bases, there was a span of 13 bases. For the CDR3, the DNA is TGCGCCAGCAGTCAAGCAGGGACAATGGATGAGCAGTTCTTC. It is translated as CASSQAGTMDEQFF.